A selection of T cell receptor beta chains follows, all from one sample in a study of tumor-infiltrating lymphocytes in primary liver carcinoma. TCRdb used MiXCR to reprocess the multiplex PCR reads, holding one entry per CDR3 protein. Of 90,000 to 140,000 distinct CDR3 sequences in the sample, about four fifths are singletons; the top ten hold approximately 21%. Sequencing used liver tumor tissue from sampling region 3. The receptor set was obtained from a man in his forties with primary liver carcinoma and hepatitis B virus infection. Each CDR3 is given with its conserved first and last residue. The D gene is left open where the match is weak. A clone size is listed for some rows: how often the clone was seen (once, few, many), or a class if it is expanded.

clone size	CDR3 length	V gene	D gene	J gene	CDR3 DNA	CDR3 protein
.	16	TRBV6-1	.	TRBJ1-5	TGTGCCGGCAGCCCCGTGGATAGAAATAGCAATCAGCCTCAGCATTTT	CAGSPVDRNSNQPQHF
once	16	TRBV11-1	.	TRBJ2-1	TGTGCCATCAACGAGAAAGGGGGAGAGTCCTACAATGGGCAGTCCTTC	CAINEKGGESYNGQSF
.	12	TRBV28	.	TRBJ2-2	TGTGCCAGCAGTTTACAGACCAGGGAGCTGTTTTTT	CASSLQTRELFF
large	14	TRBV12-3/TRBV12-4	TRBD1	TRBJ2-5	TGTGCCAGCGCTCAGGGACAGTCCCAAGAGACCCAGTACTTC	CASAQGQSQETQYF
many	15	TRBV9	TRBD2	TRBJ2-5	TGTGCCAGCACCAGTAGTTGGGGGGGCCAAGAGACCCAGTACTTC	CASTSSWGGQETQYF
.	14	TRBV19	.	TRBJ2-3	TGTACCAGTAGTAAAGCCCCGGAAACAGATACGCAGTATTTT	CTSSKAPETDTQYF
.	14	TRBV6-1	.	TRBJ1-5	TGTGCCAGCAGCGAAGGGGGAAAAGATCAGCCCCAGCATTTT	CASSEGGKDQPQHF
once	11	TRBV7-8	.	TRBJ2-7	TGTGCCAGCAGCTTACTGTACGAGCAGTACTTC	CASSLLYEQYF
.	15	TRBV29-1	.	TRBJ2-5	TGCAGCATCCGGCGAAGCGGAAGCTGGGCGGAGACCAAGTACTTC	CSIRRSGSWAETKYF
.	13	TRBV29-1	.	TRBJ1-5	TGCAGCGCCGGAAGGGGAGCGAATCAGTCCCTGCATTTT	CSAGRGANQSLHF
.	16	TRBV11-2	TRBD2	TRBJ2-7	TGTGCCAGCAGTCCCCCTTACGGGAGGGGGTCCTACGAGCAGTACTTC	CASSPPYGRGSYEQYF
many	12	TRBV29-1	.	TRBJ2-5	TGCAGCGTTTCCGGTTACCAAGAGACCCAGTACTTC	CSVSGYQETQYF
.	15	TRBV4-2	.	TRBJ1-1	TGCGCTAGAAGCCACCCGGGACACTTGGACACTGAAGCTTTCTTT	CARSHPGHLDTEAFF
.	11	TRBV6-1	.	TRBJ1-2	TGTACCTGCACCACAGGGTTCGGCTACACCTTC	CTCTTGFGYTF
.	13	TRBV11-1	.	TRBJ1-6	TGTGACAGCAGCAGGACACTGGTTTCATCCCTCCACTTT	CDSSRTLVSSLHF
.	14	TRBV6-1	.	TRBJ2-5	TGTACCAGCAGTGAAGGATACGCACAAGAGACCCAGTACTTC	CTSSEGYAQETQYF
many	17	TRBV28	TRBD2	TRBJ2-7	TGTGCCAGCAGTTTGTTGGCCGGGGGGACCCTTGCCTACGAGCAGTACTTC	CASSLLAGGTLAYEQYF
.	13	TRBV6-5	.	TRBJ1-1	TGTGCCAGCAGTCTAGTCAGTTGCACTGAAGCTTTCTTT	CASSLVSCTEAFF
.	15	TRBV29-1	.	TRBJ1-1	TGCAGCGTTCGGGCAGGGTGGGGAATCAACACTGAAACTTTCTTT	CSVRAGWGINTETFF
many	18	TRBV5-6	TRBD2	TRBJ2-2	TGTGCCAGCAGCTTAATCCTAGCGGGAGGGCCGGGAACCGGGGAGCTGTTTTTT	CASSLILAGGPGTGELFF
.	14	TRBV27	TRBD2	TRBJ2-2	TGTGCCAGCAGACCCTCCCTAGCGGCCGGGGAGCTGTATTTT	CASRPSLAAGELYF
.	13	TRBV6-6	.	TRBJ1-1	TGTGCCATCAGAACAGGGTGGACTACTGAAGCTTTCTTT	CAIRTGWTTEAFF
.	17	TRBV7-9	.	TRBJ2-4	TGTGCCAGCAACCAAATGGAAGGGAAGGGGTCCAAAAACATCCAGTACTTC	CASNQMEGKGSKNIQYF
.	13	TRBV6-6	.	TRBJ1-1	TGTGCCAACAGCACAAGGGGGTCTACTGAAGCTTTCTTT	CANSTRGSTEAFF
.	16	TRBV7-6	.	TRBJ2-3	TGTGCCAGCAACTTCCTGCTCTCGGCCCAAACAGATACGCAGTCTTTT	CASNFLLSAQTDTQSF
few	12	TRBV12-3/TRBV12-4	.	TRBJ2-7	TGTGCCAGCAGTTTCTCGGCCTACGAGCAGTGCTTT	CASSFSAYEQCF
.	16	TRBV6-6	TRBD1	TRBJ2-7	TGTGCCAGCATTTCTACCCCGGGACAGGGGGCGCATGAGCGGTACTTC	CASISTPGQGAHERYF
.	14	TRBV28	TRBD2	TRBJ2-7	TGTGCCAGCATTTTAACTAGCGGCTATAATGAGCAGTACTTC	CASILTSGYNEQYF
.	17	TRBV11-1	TRBD2	TRBJ2-4	TGTGCCAGCAGCTTTCCCAAGACTAGCGGGACCAACAACATTCAATACTTC	CASSFPKTSGTNNIQYF
once	14	TRBV29-1	.	TRBJ2-1	TGCTGCGCAAACTCCGGGACTCACGACAATGAGCGGTTCTTC	CCANSGTHDNERFF
.	16	TRBV7-8	TRBD1	TRBJ1-4	TGTGCCAGCAGCCCCCAACGGACAGGGGGTAATGAAAAACGGTTTTTT	CASSPQRTGGNEKRFF
few	15	TRBV28	TRBD1	TRBJ1-2	TGTGCCGGCAGGTCTCCGGGACAGTGGAGAAATGGGTACACCTTC	CAGRSPGQWRNGYTF
.	13	TRBV12-3/TRBV12-4	.	TRBJ1-2	TGTGCCAGCAATCGCGCAGGGGCCTATGGCTACACCTTC	CASNRAGAYGYTF
many	15	TRBV5-1	TRBD2	TRBJ2-1	TGCGCCAGCAGCTCCCTAGCGGGAGGGCCCAATGAGCAGTTCTTC	CASSSLAGGPNEQFF
few	14	TRBV29-1	.	TRBJ1-5	.	CIVATGSKSQPQLF
.	17	TRBV5-5	.	TRBJ2-2	TGCGCCAGTAGCTTGCGAGGGTTGGGCGCGAACACCGCGGAGCTGTTTTTT	CASSLRGLGANTAELFF